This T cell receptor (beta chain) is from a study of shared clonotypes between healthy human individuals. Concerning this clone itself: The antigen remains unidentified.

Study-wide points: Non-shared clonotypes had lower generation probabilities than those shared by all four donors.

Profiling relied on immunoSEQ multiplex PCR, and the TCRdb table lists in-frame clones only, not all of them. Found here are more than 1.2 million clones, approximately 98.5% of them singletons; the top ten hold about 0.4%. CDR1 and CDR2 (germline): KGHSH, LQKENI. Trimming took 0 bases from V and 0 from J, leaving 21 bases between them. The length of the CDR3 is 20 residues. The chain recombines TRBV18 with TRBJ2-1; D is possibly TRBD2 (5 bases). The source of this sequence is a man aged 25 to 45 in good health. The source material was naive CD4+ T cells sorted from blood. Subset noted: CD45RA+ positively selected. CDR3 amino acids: CASSPPISGSDPSSYNEQFF. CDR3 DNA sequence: TGTGCCAGCTCACCACCGATCAGCGGTTCGGACCCCAGCTCCTACAATGAGCAGTTCTTC.